These 7 T cell receptor beta chains share one sample of origin, sequenced in a study of CD8 T cells in Susac syndrome. When the RNA was reverse transcribed, random hexamers were used with an input of about 0.5 to 1 ug. TCRdb independently ran MiXCR on the immunoSEQ multiplex PCR reads; one entry per CDR3 protein. The profile shows under 150,000 distinct CDR3 sequences, nearly 95% of them singletons. The sample was CD8+ T cells from PBMCs. These receptors were obtained from a human donor in good health.

The rearrangement links TRBV4-1 to TRBJ2-4; 7 positions match TRBD1. The V gene's germline CDR1 is MGHRA and CDR2 YSYEKL. The CDR3 is 19 residues long. J lost 0 bases, V lost 1 base, and 12 bases had no gene match. In DNA form, the CDR3 reads TGCGCCAGCAGCCAAGGAGCACAGGGGCCGAGACTAGCCAAAAACATTCAGTACTTC. The encoded protein is CASSQGAQGPRLAKNIQYF.

The chain joins TRBV7-6 to TRBJ2-7; D might be TRBD2 (6 bases). This CDR3 region has 14 residues. CDR1 is SGHVS, CDR2 FNYEAQ, per germline. Trimming removed 5 bases at V and 2 bases at J, with 13 bases between. The CDR3 region has the DNA TGTGCCAGCAGCCCCCGGGGCGGGACCTACGAGCAGTACTTC. Translating gives CASSPRGGTYEQYF.

The chain links TRBV28 to TRBJ1-5; no definite D call. Germline V gives CDR1 MDHEN, CDR2 SYDVKM. The CDR3 runs 13 residues. V lost 3 bases and J lost 4, with 7 bases in between. CDR3 bases: TGTGCCAGCAGTTTTGAAATTAATCAGCCCCAGCATTTT. This codes for CASSFEINQPQHF.

V usage is TRBV30 and J usage is TRBJ1-5; D not resolved. Trimming took off 0 bases at V and 5 bases at J, with 17 bases between the two ends. The CDR3 sequence is 16 residues long. Per the germline V gene, CDR1 is GTSNPN and CDR2 is SVGIG (reference sequence). The CDR3 nucleotides are TGTGCCTGGAGTGTTGCTATCCCGTGGAGGGATCAGCCCCAGCATTTT. It is translated as CAWSVAIPWRDQPQHF.

V and J are TRBV4-3 and TRBJ2-7; 10 nucleotides match TRBD1. Per germline, CDR1 LGHNA and CDR2 YSLEER. This CDR3 spans 14 amino acids. With 3 bases clipped from V and 5 bases from J, the junction kept 4 bases outside the gene matches. CDR3 protein: CASSQGQGYNEQYF. CDR3 coding DNA: TGCGCCAGCAGCCAGGGACAGGGGTATAACGAGCAGTACTTC.

The chain joins TRBV14 to TRBJ2-7, with TRBD1 identical over 9 bases. V gave up 7 bases and J gave up 3 bases; unmatched junction bases: 4. Looked up from germline, CDR1 is SGHDN and CDR2 is FVKESK. CDR3 length equals 13 residues. Here the CDR3 DNA reads TGTGCCAGCAACCCGGGACAGGGCTACGAGCAGTACTTC. This gives the protein CASNPGQGYEQYF.

V gene TRBV29-1 combines with J gene TRBJ2-2, with TRBD1 identical over 8 bases. CDR1 is SQVTM, CDR2 ANQGSEA, per germline. The CDR3 length is 13 residues. After removal of 6 bases from V and 5 bases from J, the junction contained 5 bases not matched to a gene. CDR3 sequence reads: CSVPDRVTGELFF. The DNA of the CDR3 is TGCAGCGTCCCGGACAGGGTTACCGGGGAGCTGTTTTTT.